The 14 T cell receptor beta chains listed next were all sequenced from one sample in a study of Graves' ophthalmopathy and Graves' hyperthyroidism. The sequenced template was RNA, covering the TCR beta CDR3 region. HTBI primers were employed in first-round RT-PCR, then a second-round multiplex PCR followed. TCRdb re-derived calls from the multiplex PCR reads in MiXCR, one entry per CDR3 protein. Of about 480,000 distinct CDR3 sequences in the sample, 13% to 15% are singletons; the top ten hold roughly 9.8%. Sequenced material: blood. These receptors all come from a woman between 25 and 40 years old with Graves' ophthalmopathy.

This clonotype has ten or more counts. The chain uses TRBV27 and TRBJ2-7, with a possible D match to TRBD1 (6 bases). This CDR3 has 13 amino acids. CDR1 and CDR2 (germline): MNHEY, SMNVEV (reference sequence). V shed 5 bases and J shed 7 bases, with 15 bases lying between them. Here the CDR3 DNA reads TGTGCCAGCAGTCGGGGACAATTCCTGGAGCAGTACTTC. This encodes CASSRGQFLEQYF.

This clonotype appeared many times. The rearrangement links TRBV4-1 to TRBJ2-7, with 9 nucleotides matching TRBD1. After removal of 6 bases from V and 3 bases from J, the junction contained 9 bases not matched to a gene. CDR1 and CDR2 from the germline V gene are MGHRA and YSYEKL. The length of the CDR3 is 15 residues. The CDR3 here is CASRPLGTGNYEQYF. The CDR3 coding sequence is TGCGCCAGCAGACCCCTCGGGACAGGGAACTACGAGCAGTACTTC.

This clonotype was detected ten times or more. The chain combines TRBV30 with TRBJ1-1, with D maybe TRBD1 (6 bases). V was clipped by 1 base and J by 6 bases, with 15 bases between them. CDR3 length: 14 amino acids. Germline-derived CDR1 and CDR2 are GTSNPN and SVGIG (reference sequence). The CDR3 protein is CAWSAAGAFAEAFF. CDR3 in DNA: TGTGCCTGGAGTGCGGCAGGGGCCTTTGCTGAAGCTTTCTTT.

This clonotype was seen at least ten times. V and J are TRBV28 and TRBJ1-1; TRBD1 aligns across 8 bases. The CDR3 totals 14 residues. CDR1 and CDR2 (germline): MDHEN, SYDVKM. V was pared by 3 bases and J by 4 bases, with 4 bases of the junction left unmatched. DNA of the CDR3: TGTGCCAGCAGTTTCAGGGGGCTCAGCACTGAAGCTTTCTTT. It is translated as CASSFRGLSTEAFF.

The chain couples TRBV30 to TRBJ2-7; a possible D gene is TRBD2 (7 bases). Germline lookup yields CDR1 GTSNPN and CDR2 SVGIG (reference sequence). The V gene lost 2 bases and the J gene lost 0 bases, with 17 bases spanning the gap. The CDR3 loop spans 16 amino acids. In DNA, the CDR3 is TGTGCCTGGAGTAGTTGGCGGGGGCCAACCTCCTACGAGCAGTACTTC. Residues: CAWSSWRGPTSYEQYF.

There are many counts of this clonotype. The chain is built from TRBV28 and TRBJ1-5, with D tentatively TRBD1 (5 bases). V shed 6 bases and J shed 2 bases, with 14 bases lying between them. Germline V gene data show CDR1 as MDHEN and CDR2 as SYDVKM. The CDR3 is made up of 15 amino acids. CDR3 amino acids: CASRGGQGRNQPQHF. CDR3 DNA sequence: TGTGCCAGCAGGGGCGGGCAGGGCCGCAATCAGCCCCAGCATTTT. Full variable domain (remainder filled in from reference TRBV28 and TRBJ1-5): DVKVTQSSRYLVKRTGEKVFLECVQDMDHENMFWYRQDPGLGLRLIYFSYDVKMKEKGDIPEGYSVSREKKERFSLILESASTNQTSMYLCASRGGQGRNQPQHFGDGTRLSIL.

The sample holds many counts of this clonotype. The CDR3 DNA reads TGTGCCAGTAGTATACGTACAGGGAAGACAGAGACCCAGTACTTC. It yields the protein CASSIRTGKTETQYF. The J gene is TRBJ2-5, the V gene TRBV19, with D possibly TRBD1 on 6 matching bases. V was cut by 2 bases and J by 4 bases, with 14 bases left in between. The CDR3 covers 15 residues. Germline V gene data show CDR1 as LNHDA and CDR2 as SQIVND (reference sequence).

This clonotype was observed at least ten times. The rearrangement joins TRBV6-1 to TRBJ2-2; D uncertain. Trimming took off 5 bases at V and 5 bases at J, with 15 bases between the two ends. The V gene's germline CDR1 is MNHNS and CDR2 SASEGT. The length of the CDR3 is 15 residues. The CDR3 loop reads CASSPTLGLTGELFF. In nucleotides, the CDR3 is TGTGCCAGCAGTCCCACACTCGGTCTGACCGGGGAGCTGTTTTTT.

There are many counts of this clonotype. The rearrangement links TRBV20-1 to TRBJ1-2, with D possibly being TRBD1 (6 bases). CDR3 length: 11 amino acids. The germline V gene has CDR1 DFQATT and CDR2 SNEGSKA (reference sequence). The V end lost 6 bases, the J end lost 10 bases, and 15 bases lay between the germline ends. DNA for the CDR3: TGCAGTGCCACAGGACAGCCCACCTACACCTTC. Translating it yields CSATGQPTYTF.

The J gene is TRBJ2-2, the V gene TRBV30; perhaps TRBD2 as D (6 bases). This CDR3 spans 14 amino acids. Per the germline V gene, CDR1 is GTSNPN and CDR2 is SVGIG (reference sequence). The ends were cut back, 4 bases at V and 4 bases at J, with 13 bases in the middle. In DNA, the CDR3 is TGTGCCTGGAACGGGAGAAGGGGCACCGGGGAGCTGTTTTTT. It translates to CAWNGRRGTGELFF.

This clonotype was counted a few times. V usage is TRBV30 and J usage is TRBJ2-2; possibly TRBD1 for D (6 bases). The CDR3 loop spans 13 amino acids. Germline CDR1 reads GTSNPN; CDR2 reads SVGIG (reference sequence). Trimming left V 5 bases short and J 5 bases short, with 12 bases between. The CDR3 sequence is CAWGYRDTGELFF. As DNA, the CDR3 is TGTGCCTGGGGGTACAGGGATACCGGGGAGCTGTTTTTT.

This clonotype was counted many times. The chain uses TRBV28 and TRBJ1-1, with D possibly matching TRBD1 (5 bases). Germline lookup yields CDR1 MDHEN and CDR2 SYDVKM. The germline V and J ends were trimmed by 2 bases and 6 bases, with 19 bases remaining between them. The CDR3 is 16 amino acids. CDR3 in amino acids: CASSLLPDTVEPEAFF. Here the CDR3 DNA reads TGTGCCAGCAGTTTACTCCCGGACACCGTAGAACCTGAAGCTTTCTTT.

The J gene is TRBJ2-7, the V gene TRBV6-5, with D perhaps matching TRBD2 (6 bases). Between the trimmed V and J ends, which lost 3 bases and 0 bases, there was a span of 12 bases. Germline V gene lookup returns CDR1 MNHEY and CDR2 SVGAGI. CDR3 size: 15 residues. The CDR3 is CASSYSGYSSYEQYF. In nucleotides, the CDR3 is TGTGCCAGCAGTTATAGCGGTTATAGCTCCTACGAGCAGTACTTC.

This clonotype was detected many times. The rearrangement uses TRBV12-3 or TRBV12-4 and TRBJ2-7, with 8 bases identical to TRBD2. The CDR3 consists of 15 residues. V shed 2 bases and J 5 bases; nucleotides not matched to a gene: 8. The CDR3 sequence: CASSLQSREVHEQYF. DNA for the CDR3: TGTGCCAGCAGTTTACAATCGCGGGAGGTCCACGAGCAGTACTTC.